Listed below are T cell receptor beta chains from one sample, sequenced in a study of cytotoxic CD8 clonotypes in ibrutinib-treated CLL. Some clones are missing from TCRdb's copy, which holds only in-frame ones; the method was immunoSEQ multiplex PCR. The sample has 90,000 to 150,000 clones; roughly 57% are singletons. Sequenced here: PBMCs, sampled after 24 months of ibrutinib treatment. The source of these receptors is a human donor with chronic lymphocytic leukemia. CDR3s include the opening cysteine and the closing phenylalanine or tryptophan. Each record gives: D gene, J gene, V gene, clone size, CDR3 protein, CDR3 DNA. A D gene is named only where the DNA matches it firmly. Part of the rows lack a size; the others show once, few, many or a class for expanded clones.

d_call: TRBD1; j_call: TRBJ1-1; v_call: TRBV18; clone_size: NA; cdr3_aa: CASSPPDRGRAFF; cdr3_nt: TGTGCCAGCTCACCACCCGACAGGGGTAGAGCTTTCTTT
d_call: NA; j_call: TRBJ1-1; v_call: TRBV5-1; clone_size: NA; cdr3_aa: CASSVASNLNTEAFF; cdr3_nt: TGCGCCAGCAGCGTCGCCAGCAACCTGAACACTGAAGCTTTCTTT
d_call: NA; j_call: TRBJ1-1; v_call: TRBV5-1; clone_size: NA; cdr3_aa: CASSVPGVYTEAFF; cdr3_nt: TGCGCCAGCAGCGTCCCGGGAGTTTACACTGAAGCTTTCTTT
d_call: NA; j_call: TRBJ2-3; v_call: TRBV6-1; clone_size: many; cdr3_aa: CASQAGLSTDTQYF; cdr3_nt: TGTGCCAGCCAGGCAGGCCTCTCCACAGATACGCAGTATTTT
d_call: NA; j_call: TRBJ1-5; v_call: TRBV6-5; clone_size: NA; cdr3_aa: CASRNTGSNQPQHF; cdr3_nt: TGTGCCAGCAGAAACACAGGGAGCAATCAGCCCCAGCATTTT
d_call: NA; j_call: TRBJ2-1; v_call: TRBV25-1; clone_size: few; cdr3_aa: CASSRIGESSYNEQFF; cdr3_nt: TGTGCCAGCAGTAGAATAGGGGAATCCTCCTACAATGAGCAGTTCTTC
d_call: TRBD2; j_call: TRBJ2-3; v_call: TRBV30; clone_size: once; cdr3_aa: CAWMQRGTDTQYF; cdr3_nt: TGTGCCTGGATGCAGCGGGGGACAGATACGCAGTATTTT
d_call: TRBD2; j_call: TRBJ2-5; v_call: TRBV30; clone_size: NA; cdr3_aa: CACKTSGVKETQYF; cdr3_nt: TGTGCCTGCAAAACTAGCGGGGTAAAAGAGACCCAGTACTTC
d_call: NA; j_call: TRBJ2-5; v_call: TRBV18; clone_size: NA; cdr3_aa: CASSPGAQETQYF; cdr3_nt: TGTGCCAGCTCACCAGGGGCCCAAGAGACCCAGTACTTC
d_call: NA; j_call: TRBJ2-7; v_call: TRBV23-1; clone_size: NA; cdr3_aa: CASSQSPVLRHGYEQYF; cdr3_nt: TGCGCCAGCAGTCAATCACCGGTTCTGCGACACGGCTACGAGCAGTACTTC
d_call: TRBD1; j_call: TRBJ2-3; v_call: TRBV29-1; clone_size: NA; cdr3_aa: CSVERQGGPDTQYF; cdr3_nt: TGCAGCGTTGAGCGCCAAGGGGGCCCAGATACGCAGTATTTT
d_call: NA; j_call: TRBJ2-7; v_call: TRBV27; clone_size: NA; cdr3_aa: CASSTRGTGEQYF; cdr3_nt: TGTGCCAGCAGTACAAGGGGGACCGGCGAGCAGTACTTC
d_call: TRBD1; j_call: TRBJ2-6; v_call: TRBV30; clone_size: NA; cdr3_aa: CARTRDRGDSGANVLTF; cdr3_nt: TGTGCCCGGACCCGGGACAGGGGTGACTCTGGGGCCAACGTCCTGACTTTC
d_call: TRBD1; j_call: TRBJ2-7; v_call: TRBV19; clone_size: NA; cdr3_aa: CASSIRRQGAWEQYF; cdr3_nt: TGTGCCAGTAGTATACGGCGACAGGGGGCGTGGGAGCAGTACTTC
d_call: TRBD2; j_call: TRBJ2-2; v_call: TRBV29-1; clone_size: NA; cdr3_aa: CSVLPGRDTGELFF; cdr3_nt: TGCAGCGTCCTCCCAGGGAGGGACACCGGGGAGCTGTTTTTT
d_call: NA; j_call: TRBJ2-2; v_call: TRBV5-6; clone_size: NA; cdr3_aa: CASSFGTAPNTGELFF; cdr3_nt: TGTGCCAGCAGCTTTGGGACGGCCCCGAACACCGGGGAGCTGTTTTTT
d_call: TRBD1; j_call: TRBJ1-4; v_call: TRBV19; clone_size: once; cdr3_aa: CASRGTGHEKLFF; cdr3_nt: TGTGCCTCTAGGGGGACAGGGCATGAAAAACTGTTTTTT
d_call: TRBD1; j_call: TRBJ1-2; v_call: TRBV5-6; clone_size: NA; cdr3_aa: CASSLGPGQGGYGYTF; cdr3_nt: TGTGCCAGCAGCTTGGGTCCCGGACAGGGGGGCTATGGCTACACCTTC
d_call: NA; j_call: TRBJ2-3; v_call: TRBV7-9; clone_size: NA; cdr3_aa: CASSLQGPGTDTQYF; cdr3_nt: TGTGCCAGCAGCTTACAGGGTCCCGGCACAGATACGCAGTATTTT
d_call: NA; j_call: TRBJ2-7; v_call: TRBV5-6; clone_size: few; cdr3_aa: CASSFTGGKGEQYF; cdr3_nt: TGTGCCAGCAGCTTCACCGGGGGAAAGGGCGAGCAGTACTTC
d_call: NA; j_call: TRBJ1-3; v_call: TRBV30; clone_size: NA; cdr3_aa: CAWSGESGLYSGNTIYF; cdr3_nt: TGTGCCTGGAGTGGCGAGTCAGGACTTTACTCTGGAAACACCATATATTTT
d_call: NA; j_call: TRBJ2-2; v_call: TRBV29-1; clone_size: few; cdr3_aa: CSVVPPTGELFF; cdr3_nt: TGCAGCGTTGTCCCCCCCACCGGGGAGCTGTTTTTT
d_call: TRBD2; j_call: TRBJ2-7; v_call: TRBV7-2; clone_size: once; cdr3_aa: CASSLGGTRSYEQYF; cdr3_nt: TGTGCCAGCAGCTTAGGGGGGACTAGAAGCTACGAGCAGTACTTC
d_call: TRBD1; j_call: TRBJ2-7; v_call: TRBV5-1; clone_size: few; cdr3_aa: CASSLDRGSYEQYF; cdr3_nt: TGCGCCAGCAGCTTGGACAGGGGATCGTACGAGCAGTACTTC
d_call: TRBD1; j_call: TRBJ1-2; v_call: TRBV20-1; clone_size: NA; cdr3_aa: CSSDRESGYTF; cdr3_nt: TGCAGTAGTGACAGGGAATCTGGCTACACCTTC
d_call: NA; j_call: TRBJ2-1; v_call: TRBV5-1; clone_size: NA; cdr3_aa: CASSPDSGTYNEQFF; cdr3_nt: TGCGCCAGCAGCCCGGACAGCGGAACATACAATGAGCAGTTCTTC
d_call: TRBD1; j_call: TRBJ1-2; v_call: TRBV30; clone_size: NA; cdr3_aa: CAWRRKGTGAWYTF; cdr3_nt: TGTGCCTGGAGACGCAAAGGGACAGGGGCATGGTACACCTTC
d_call: NA; j_call: TRBJ1-6; v_call: TRBV6-1; clone_size: NA; cdr3_aa: CASSELSDGWGYNSPLHF; cdr3_nt: TGTGCCAGCAGTGAGCTGTCCGATGGATGGGGGTATAATTCACCCCTCCACTTT
d_call: TRBD1; j_call: TRBJ1-1; v_call: TRBV6-5; clone_size: NA; cdr3_aa: CASRGQGTAFF; cdr3_nt: TGTGCCAGCAGGGGACAGGGGACGGCTTTCTTT
d_call: TRBD1; j_call: TRBJ1-2; v_call: TRBV30; clone_size: few; cdr3_aa: CASSRDSNGYTF; cdr3_nt: TGTGCCTCTTCCCGGGACAGTAATGGCTACACCTTC
d_call: TRBD1; j_call: TRBJ1-1; v_call: TRBV6-4; clone_size: NA; cdr3_aa: CASSQRRTGSLNTEAFF; cdr3_nt: TGTGCCAGCAGCCAAAGGAGGACAGGGTCGTTGAACACTGAAGCTTTCTTT
d_call: NA; j_call: TRBJ2-7; v_call: TRBV29-1; clone_size: NA; cdr3_aa: CSYRRGIASPYEQYF; cdr3_nt: TGCAGCTACCGGAGAGGGATCGCGAGTCCCTACGAGCAGTACTTC
d_call: NA; j_call: TRBJ1-6; v_call: TRBV5-1; clone_size: NA; cdr3_aa: CASSLQGGRSSPLHF; cdr3_nt: TGCGCCAGCAGCCTCCAGGGTGGGCGTAGTTCACCCCTCCACTTT
d_call: NA; j_call: TRBJ1-4; v_call: TRBV6-1; clone_size: NA; cdr3_aa: CASSAQGNEKLFF; cdr3_nt: TGTGCCAGCAGTGCGCAGGGTAATGAAAAACTGTTTTTT
d_call: TRBD2; j_call: TRBJ2-3; v_call: TRBV9; clone_size: NA; cdr3_aa: CASSVGVSGDASTDTQYF; cdr3_nt: TGTGCCAGCAGCGTAGGGGTTAGCGGGGACGCTAGCACAGATACGCAGTATTTT
d_call: NA; j_call: TRBJ2-5; v_call: TRBV6-6; clone_size: NA; cdr3_aa: CASSQGETQYF; cdr3_nt: TGTGCCAGCAGTCAAGGGGAGACCCAGTACTTC
d_call: NA; j_call: TRBJ2-1; v_call: TRBV18; clone_size: NA; cdr3_aa: CASSPQGSRPYNEQFF; cdr3_nt: TGTGCCAGCTCACCTCAGGGGTCCAGGCCCTACAATGAGCAGTTCTTC
d_call: TRBD1; j_call: TRBJ2-7; v_call: TRBV7-9; clone_size: NA; cdr3_aa: CASSPDRAQREQYF; cdr3_nt: TGTGCCAGCAGCCCGGACAGGGCTCAGCGCGAGCAGTACTTC
d_call: TRBD2; j_call: TRBJ2-5; v_call: TRBV6-1; clone_size: NA; cdr3_aa: CASSEGLAGGQETQYF; cdr3_nt: TGTGCCAGCAGTGAGGGACTAGCGGGGGGGCAAGAGACCCAGTACTTC
d_call: NA; j_call: TRBJ2-7; v_call: TRBV2; clone_size: NA; cdr3_aa: CASTSDSPGQYF; cdr3_nt: TGTGCCAGCACTTCGGACAGCCCAGGGCAGTACTTC
d_call: NA; j_call: TRBJ2-3; v_call: TRBV29-1; clone_size: NA; cdr3_aa: CSVGGQGKTDTQYF; cdr3_nt: TGCAGCGTTGGTGGGCAGGGGAAGACAGATACGCAGTATTTT
d_call: TRBD2; j_call: TRBJ2-7; v_call: TRBV2; clone_size: NA; cdr3_aa: CASSVASGGSEQYF; cdr3_nt: TGTGCCAGCAGTGTGGCTAGCGGGGGGTCCGAGCAGTACTTC
d_call: NA; j_call: TRBJ1-3; v_call: TRBV18; clone_size: once; cdr3_aa: CASSRVTAGGSGNTIYF; cdr3_nt: TGTGCCAGCTCACGAGTGACAGCGGGTGGCTCTGGAAACACCATATATTTT
d_call: NA; j_call: TRBJ2-7; v_call: TRBV5-4; clone_size: NA; cdr3_aa: CASSQDQDSSYEQYF; cdr3_nt: TGTGCCAGCAGCCAAGATCAGGACAGCTCCTACGAGCAGTACTTC
d_call: TRBD1; j_call: TRBJ2-1; v_call: TRBV29-1; clone_size: NA; cdr3_aa: CSVYPGQNNEQFF; cdr3_nt: TGCAGCGTTTATCCGGGACAGAACAATGAGCAGTTCTTC
d_call: NA; j_call: TRBJ1-1; v_call: TRBV29-1; clone_size: NA; cdr3_aa: CSVGGENTEAFF; cdr3_nt: TGCAGCGTGGGGGGAGAGAACACTGAAGCTTTCTTT
d_call: NA; j_call: TRBJ2-3; v_call: TRBV7-3; clone_size: NA; cdr3_aa: CASSFSVMAVGADTQYF; cdr3_nt: TGTGCCAGCAGCTTTTCGGTTATGGCAGTAGGGGCAGATACGCAGTATTTT
d_call: NA; j_call: TRBJ2-1; v_call: TRBV19; clone_size: NA; cdr3_aa: CASSMTGHQQFF; cdr3_nt: TGTGCCAGTAGTATGACCGGCCATCAGCAGTTCTTC
d_call: NA; j_call: TRBJ2-5; v_call: TRBV30; clone_size: NA; cdr3_aa: CAWSVLGILQETQYF; cdr3_nt: TGTGCCTGGAGTGTATTGGGGATACTTCAAGAGACCCAGTACTTC
d_call: TRBD1; j_call: TRBJ1-2; v_call: TRBV9; clone_size: many; cdr3_aa: CASSVDQTGDDYGYTF; cdr3_nt: TGTGCCAGCAGCGTAGATCAAACAGGGGATGACTATGGCTACACCTTC
d_call: NA; j_call: TRBJ1-1; v_call: TRBV30; clone_size: NA; cdr3_aa: CAWSREAGAGAFF; cdr3_nt: TGTGCCTGGAGCCGGGAAGCGGGGGCTGGAGCTTTCTTT
d_call: NA; j_call: TRBJ1-6; v_call: TRBV25-1; clone_size: NA; cdr3_aa: CASSASSYNSPLHF; cdr3_nt: TGTGCCAGCAGTGCGAGCTCCTATAATTCACCCCTCCACTTT
d_call: NA; j_call: TRBJ2-3; v_call: TRBV9; clone_size: few; cdr3_aa: CASSVGTDTQYF; cdr3_nt: TGTGCCAGCAGCGTAGGAACAGATACGCAGTATTTT
d_call: NA; j_call: TRBJ1-2; v_call: TRBV19; clone_size: NA; cdr3_aa: CASSRGEGTIANYGYTF; cdr3_nt: TGTGCCAGTAGTCGAGGAGAGGGGACCATCGCTAACTATGGCTACACCTTC
d_call: TRBD2; j_call: TRBJ2-3; v_call: TRBV9; clone_size: NA; cdr3_aa: CASSPGLADTDTQYF; cdr3_nt: TGTGCCAGCAGCCCGGGACTAGCGGACACAGATACGCAGTATTTT
d_call: NA; j_call: TRBJ2-1; v_call: TRBV7-9; clone_size: NA; cdr3_aa: CASSLAGTYNEQFF; cdr3_nt: TGTGCCAGCAGCTTAGCTGGAACCTACAATGAGCAGTTCTTC
d_call: NA; j_call: TRBJ1-1; v_call: TRBV6-1; clone_size: NA; cdr3_aa: CASSEANGATEAFF; cdr3_nt: TGTGCCAGCAGTGAAGCGAACGGGGCCACTGAAGCTTTCTTT
d_call: NA; j_call: TRBJ1-2; v_call: TRBV7-8; clone_size: NA; cdr3_aa: CASSPDGQGLYGYTF; cdr3_nt: TGTGCCAGCAGCCCAGACGGCCAGGGACTCTATGGCTACACCTTC
d_call: TRBD1; j_call: TRBJ1-2; v_call: TRBV9; clone_size: NA; cdr3_aa: CASSPPGQGRGYTF; cdr3_nt: TGTGCCAGCAGCCCCCCAGGACAGGGCCGAGGCTACACCTTC
d_call: TRBD1; j_call: TRBJ2-1; v_call: TRBV19; clone_size: NA; cdr3_aa: CASSLNQGAGRNEQFF; cdr3_nt: TGTGCCAGTAGTTTAAATCAGGGGGCTGGGAGGAATGAGCAGTTCTTC